This record concerns one T cell receptor beta chain sequence. TCRdb re-derived calls from the 5' RACE reads in MiXCR, one entry per CDR3 protein. The table records a few hundred thousand distinct CDR3 sequences, roughly a tenth of them present only once. This record comes from a study of identical twins. V gave up 2 bases and J gave up 8 bases, with 18 bases separating them. Germline V CDR1 and CDR2: GTSNPN, SVGIG (reference sequence). This CDR3 is 15 amino acids long. The sequence was collected from a man aged 45-65 years in good health. This chain joins TRBV30 and TRBJ1-4, with D maybe TRBD1 (5 bases). The sample was memory T cells sorted from blood. The CDR3 DNA is TGTGCCTGGAGTCCCCCGGGACGTCGTCGGGAAAAACTGTTTTTT. Translated: CAWSPPGRRREKLFF.